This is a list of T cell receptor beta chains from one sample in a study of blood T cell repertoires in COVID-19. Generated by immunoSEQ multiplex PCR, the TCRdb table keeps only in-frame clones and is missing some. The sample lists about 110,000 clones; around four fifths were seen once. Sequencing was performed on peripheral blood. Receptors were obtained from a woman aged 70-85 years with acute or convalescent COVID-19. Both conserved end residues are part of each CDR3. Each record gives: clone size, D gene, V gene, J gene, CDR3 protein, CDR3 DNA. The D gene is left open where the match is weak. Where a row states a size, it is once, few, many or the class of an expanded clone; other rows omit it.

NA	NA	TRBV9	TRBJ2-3	CASSLSGLHTDTQYF	TGTGCCAGCTCCCTATCGGGACTTCACACAGATACGCAGTATTTT
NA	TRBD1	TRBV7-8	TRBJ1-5	CASSLRTGVSNQPQHF	TGTGCCAGCAGCTTAAGGACAGGGGTTAGCAATCAGCCCCAGCATTTT
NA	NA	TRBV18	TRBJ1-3	CASSSTGVWSRSGNTIYF	TGTGCCAGCTCATCGACAGGAGTATGGTCTAGGTCTGGAAACACCATATATTTT
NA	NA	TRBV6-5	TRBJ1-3	CASTRGNTIYF	TGTGCCAGCACACGGGGAAACACCATATATTTT
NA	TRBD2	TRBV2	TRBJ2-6	CASRPTSGGTSGANVLTF	TGTGCCAGCAGGCCGACTAGCGGGGGGACCTCTGGGGCCAACGTCCTGACTTTC
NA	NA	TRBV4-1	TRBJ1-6	CASSQEPGQNSPLHF	TGCGCCAGCAGCCAAGAGCCAGGGCAGAATTCACCCCTCCACTTT
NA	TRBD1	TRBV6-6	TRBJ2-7	CASSTWTGRVEQYF	TGTGCCAGCAGTACCTGGACAGGGCGTGTTGAGCAGTACTTC
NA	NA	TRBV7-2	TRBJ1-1	CASSSPGRGPDTEAFF	TGTGCCAGCAGCTCGCCAGGGAGGGGACCGGACACTGAAGCTTTCTTT
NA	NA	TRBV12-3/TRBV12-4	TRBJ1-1	CASSLEGGTEAFF	TGTGCCAGCAGTTTAGAGGGGGGGACTGAAGCTTTCTTT
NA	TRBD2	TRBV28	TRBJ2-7	CASSSPSGTSGRVGHEQYF	TGTGCCAGCAGTTCCCCATCCGGGACTAGCGGGAGGGTTGGCCACGAGCAGTACTTC
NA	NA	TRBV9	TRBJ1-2	CASSVAEGSGGYTF	TGTGCCAGCAGCGTAGCGGAGGGTTCGGGCGGCTACACCTTC
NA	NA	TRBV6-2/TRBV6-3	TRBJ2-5	CASSLLWLGAPSQETQYF	TGTGCCAGCAGTTTACTCTGGTTAGGGGCGCCATCTCAAGAGACCCAGTACTTC
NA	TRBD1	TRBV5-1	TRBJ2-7	CASSYSGTELYEQYF	TGCGCCAGCAGCTACTCAGGGACAGAGCTGTACGAGCAGTACTTC
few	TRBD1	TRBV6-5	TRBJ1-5	CASGTGVGSQPQHF	TGTGCCAGCGGGACAGGGGTGGGTAGTCAGCCCCAGCATTTT
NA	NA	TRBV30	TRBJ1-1	CAWTALLGRGAFF	TGTGCCTGGACTGCTCTTCTAGGGAGGGGGGCTTTCTTT
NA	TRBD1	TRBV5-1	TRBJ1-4	CASSSDRVANEKLFF	TGCGCCAGCAGCTCCGACAGGGTAGCTAATGAAAAACTGTTTTTT
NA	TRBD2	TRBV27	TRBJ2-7	CASSLYGTSHGEQYF	TGTGCCAGCAGTTTATATGGGACTAGCCATGGCGAGCAGTACTTC
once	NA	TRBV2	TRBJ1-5	CASSDESGNQPQHF	TGTGCCAGCAGTGACGAGAGTGGTAATCAGCCCCAGCATTTT
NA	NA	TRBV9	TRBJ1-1	CASSVRGGRGEAFF	TGTGCCAGCAGCGTCCGAGGGGGGAGGGGCGAAGCTTTCTTT
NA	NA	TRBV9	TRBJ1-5	CASSVDDRGQGNQPQHF	TGTGCCAGCAGCGTAGATGATCGTGGGCAGGGCAATCAGCCCCAGCATTTT
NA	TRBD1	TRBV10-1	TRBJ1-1	CASSGGTGRGTEAFF	TGCGCCAGCAGTGGGGGGACAGGGAGGGGCACTGAAGCTTTCTTT
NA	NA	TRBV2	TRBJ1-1	CASSLHPRGIGTEAFF	TGTGCCAGCAGTCTACATCCGAGGGGGATTGGGACTGAAGCTTTCTTT
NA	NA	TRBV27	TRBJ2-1	CASTQLAGSGRNEQFF	TGTGCCAGCACACAACTAGCCGGGTCGGGTCGCAATGAGCAGTTCTTC
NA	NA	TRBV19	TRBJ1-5	CASSIGGGVQPQHF	TGTGCCAGTAGTATAGGTGGGGGCGTTCAGCCCCAGCATTTT
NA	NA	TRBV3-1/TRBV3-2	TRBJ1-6	CASSPLTYNSPLHF	TGTGCCAGCAGCCCGCTGACTTATAATTCACCCCTCCACTTT
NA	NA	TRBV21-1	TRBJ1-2	CASSKLGYTF	TGTGCCAGCAGCAAACTTGGCTACACCTTC
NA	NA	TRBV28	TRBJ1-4	CASRQRGPRNEKLFF	TGTGCCAGCAGGCAGCGGGGACCGAGGAATGAAAAACTGTTTTTT
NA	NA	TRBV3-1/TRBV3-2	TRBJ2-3	CASSAQGGTGTQYF	TGTGCCAGCAGCGCACAGGGAGGGACAGGTACGCAGTATTTT
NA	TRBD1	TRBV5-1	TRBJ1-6	CASSPRTGRSYNSPLHF	TGCGCCAGCAGCCCCCGGACAGGGAGGTCCTATAATTCACCCCTCCACTTT
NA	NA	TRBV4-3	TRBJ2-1	CASSRRVTGTGNEQFF	TGCGCCAGCAGCCGGAGAGTGACAGGTACGGGCAATGAGCAGTTCTTC
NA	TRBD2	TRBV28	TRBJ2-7	CASSLSLAGIYEQYF	TGTGCCAGCAGTTTATCGCTAGCGGGAATCTACGAGCAGTACTTC
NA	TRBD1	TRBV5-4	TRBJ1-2	CASSGDRESVYYGYTF	TGTGCCAGCAGCGGCGACAGGGAGTCGGTGTATTACGGCTACACCTTC
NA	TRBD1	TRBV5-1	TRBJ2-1	CASSAWTGLGYNEQFF	TGCGCCAGCAGCGCATGGACAGGGTTGGGCTACAATGAGCAGTTCTTC
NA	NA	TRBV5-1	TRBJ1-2	CATSSAVGYGYTF	TGCGCCACCTCTAGTGCGGTAGGCTATGGCTACACCTTC
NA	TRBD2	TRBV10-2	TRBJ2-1	CASHPSAGVNEQFF	TGCGCCAGCCACCCCTCGGCGGGAGTGAATGAGCAGTTCTTC
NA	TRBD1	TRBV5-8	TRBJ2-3	CASSFRTGLTDTQYF	TGTGCCAGCAGCTTCAGGACAGGACTTACAGATACGCAGTATTTT
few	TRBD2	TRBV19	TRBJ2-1	CASSKPINMIPGLAGLWEYNEQFF	TGTGCCAGTAGTAAACCGATTAATATGATCCCGGGACTAGCGGGACTTTGGGAGTACAATGAGCAGTTCTTC
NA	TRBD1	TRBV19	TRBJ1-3	CASRTQGTGNTIYF	TGTGCCAGTAGGACACAGGGGACCGGAAACACCATATATTTT
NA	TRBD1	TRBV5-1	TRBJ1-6	CASKDREGSPLHF	TGCGCCAGCAAGGACAGGGAGGGATCACCCCTCCACTTT
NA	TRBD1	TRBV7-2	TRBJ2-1	CASSWDSPITHNEQFF	TGTGCCAGCAGCTGGGACAGTCCTATTACACACAATGAGCAGTTCTTC
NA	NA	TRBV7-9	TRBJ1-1	CASSFLQGPDTEAFF	TGTGCCAGCAGCTTCCTTCAGGGGCCCGATACTGAAGCTTTCTTT
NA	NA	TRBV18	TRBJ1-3	CASSPVGAQGSGNTIYF	TGTGCCAGCTCACCAGTCGGTGCTCAGGGCTCTGGAAACACCATATATTTT
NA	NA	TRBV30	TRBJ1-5	CAWSRQGNQPQHF	TGTGCCTGGAGTAGACAGGGCAATCAGCCCCAGCATTTT
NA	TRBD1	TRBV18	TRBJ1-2	CASSPPGQGPYGYTF	TGTGCCAGCTCACCACCGGGACAGGGACCCTATGGCTACACCTTC
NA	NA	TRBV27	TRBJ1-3	CASSPGQQWSSGNTIYF	TGTGCCAGCAGCCCCGGTCAGCAGTGGAGCTCTGGAAACACCATATATTTT
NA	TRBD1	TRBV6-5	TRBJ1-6	CASSAGDRGNSPLHF	TGTGCCAGCAGCGCCGGGGACAGGGGGAATTCACCCCTCCACTTT
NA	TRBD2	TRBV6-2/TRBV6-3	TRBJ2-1	CASRPSGSSYNEQFF	TGTGCCAGCAGGCCTAGCGGGAGCTCCTACAATGAGCAGTTCTTC
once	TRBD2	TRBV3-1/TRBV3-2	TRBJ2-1	CASTAGLAYSSYNEQFF	TGTGCCAGCACTGCGGGACTAGCGTATAGCTCCTACAATGAGCAGTTCTTC
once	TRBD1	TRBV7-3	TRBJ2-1	CASSLTWGTGDEQFF	TGTGCCAGCAGCTTAACGTGGGGGACAGGGGATGAGCAGTTCTTC
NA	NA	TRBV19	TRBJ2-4	CASSSRTDIQYF	TGTGCCAGTAGTAGTAGGACTGACATTCAGTACTTC
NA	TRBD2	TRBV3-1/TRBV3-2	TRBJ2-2	CASSQGVERGGGYDGELFF	TGTGCCAGCAGCCAAGGGGTAGAGCGGGGGGGCGGTTACGACGGGGAGCTGTTTTTT
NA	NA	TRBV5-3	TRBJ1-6	CARSLLRFEGLNSPLHF	TGTGCCAGAAGCTTGCTAAGGTTTGAGGGACTAAATTCACCCCTCCACTTT
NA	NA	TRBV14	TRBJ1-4	CASSQEVGEFF	TGTGCCAGCAGCCAAGAGGTGGGAGAGTTTTTT
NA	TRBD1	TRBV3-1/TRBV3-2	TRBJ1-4	CASSQAGTGPEKLFF	TGTGCCAGCAGCCAAGCCGGGACAGGGCCTGAAAAACTGTTTTTT
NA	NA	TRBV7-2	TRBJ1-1	CASSLGGGRQWAFF	TGTGCCAGCAGTCTCGGGGGGGGAAGACAATGGGCTTTCTTT
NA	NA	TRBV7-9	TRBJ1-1	CASSLGRPELTEAFF	TGTGCCAGCAGCTTGGGCAGGCCCGAGCTCACTGAAGCTTTCTTT
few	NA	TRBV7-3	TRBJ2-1	CASSESGNNEQFF	TGTGCCAGCAGCGAATCCGGTAACAATGAGCAGTTCTTC